The table lists the clone carrying this TCR beta chain with a count of one. The target antigen is unknown. RNA in amounts of roughly 0.5 to 1 ug was reverse transcribed with random hexamers. TCRdb reprocessed the immunoSEQ multiplex PCR reads with MiXCR, giving one entry per CDR3 protein. Of about 76,000 distinct CDR3 sequences detected, approximately 93% appear once; the ten largest clones hold roughly 0.45%. Peripheral blood CD8+ and CD4+ T cells were profiled by TCR beta sequencing. The data originate from a study of CD8 T cells in Susac syndrome. Study at large: When blood was drawn, patients with Susac syndrome were on intravenous immunoglobulin alone, on corticosteroids, or therapy-naive.

Study-level results: Maximal CD8+ clonal expansion in Susac was observed within TEMRA cells and among active patients.

Germline V gene lookup returns CDR1 DFQATT and CDR2 SNEGSKA (reference sequence). The J segment lost 2 bases and the V segment lost 6 bases, leaving 10 bases of the junction unmatched. The CDR3 is 15 residues long. The V call is TRBV20-1, the J call TRBJ2-7; 10 bases match TRBD2. The receptor was isolated from a human donor with Susac syndrome. The sample comprised CD8+ T cells from PBMCs. DNA for the CDR3: TGCAGTGCAACATCACTAGCGGGACCCGCCTACGAGCAGTACTTC. Translation: CSATSLAGPAYEQYF.